These 2 T cell receptor beta chains originate from one sample sequenced in a study of cytomegalovirus exposure and HLA in healthy donors. Generated by immunoSEQ multiplex PCR, the TCRdb table keeps only in-frame clones and is missing some. Among roughly 120,000 clones listed, about 93% were seen once. Input material: PBMCs. These receptors all stem from a young woman in good health and CMV-seronegative.

The chain carries TRBV5-4 and TRBJ2-1; a weak D match, TRBD1 (5 bases). The CDR3 totals 13 residues. Germline V gene data show CDR1 as SGHNT and CDR2 as YYREEE (reference sequence). With 5 bases removed from V and 5 bases from J, the gap between germline ends came to 11 bases. The CDR3 spells CASRIDSNNEQFF. CDR3 coding DNA: TGTGCCAGCAGGATTGACAGCAACAATGAGCAGTTCTTC. The full variable domain, completed using reference TRBV5-4 and TRBJ2-1, is ETGVTQSPTHLIKTRGQQVTLRCSSQSGHNTVSWYQQALGQGPQFIFQYYREEENGRGNFPPRFSGLQFPNYSSELNVNALELDDSALYLCASRIDSNNEQFFGPGTRLTVL.

The chain employs TRBV6-1 and TRBJ2-7; D is possibly TRBD2 (5 bases). V was shortened by 7 bases and J by 1 base, with 17 bases between the two germline ends. The CDR3 has 15 amino acids. In germline, CDR1 is MNHNS, CDR2 SASEGT. The CDR3 region has the DNA TGTGCCAGCACCCGTCCGAGCGGAGGATCCTACGAGCAGTACTTC. Its protein is CASTRPSGGSYEQYF.